This T cell receptor (beta chain) emerged from a study of shared clonotypes between healthy human individuals. Some clones are missing from TCRdb's copy, which holds only in-frame ones; the method was immunoSEQ multiplex PCR. The sample yields 2 million to 2.5 million clones, about 95% seen once. Naive CD8 cells were CD45RO-negative, positively selected for CCR7, excluding terminally differentiated effector memory CD45RA+ cells. With 1 base removed from V and 5 bases from J, the gap between germline ends came to 11 bases. This CDR3 has 14 residues. Per the germline V gene, CDR1 is SGHDN and CDR2 is FVKESK.

The sequence was obtained from a man between 18 and 29 years old in good health. The J gene is TRBJ1-1, the V gene TRBV14, with D unresolved. Sequenced sample: naive CD8+ T cells sorted from blood. The CDR3 protein is CASSQGNRDTEAFF. The CDR3 nucleotides read TGTGCCAGCAGCCAAGGAAATCGGGATACTGAAGCTTTCTTT. The variable domain in full, with the rest retrieved from reference TRBV14 and TRBJ1-1, is EAGVTQFPSHSVIEKGQTVTLRCDPISGHDNLYWYRRVMGKEIKFLLHFVKESKQDESGMPNNRFLAERTGGTYSTLKVQPAELEDSGVYFCASSQGNRDTEAFFGQGTRLTVV.